The rows below give T cell receptor beta chains drawn from one sample of a study of blood T cell repertoires in COVID-19. Profiling relied on immunoSEQ multiplex PCR, and the TCRdb table lists in-frame clones only, not all of them. This table holds some 140,000 clones, approximately 84% found once. Sequencing input: PBMCs or T cells enriched from blood (not recorded which). Source of these receptors: a man aged 35 to 55 with acute COVID-19. CDR3s include the opening cysteine and the closing phenylalanine or tryptophan. The D gene is left open where the match is weak. For some rows the clone size is stated as once, few or many, or as a class when expanded; others skip it.

>TRBD2|.|TRBJ2-2|TRBV2
TGTGCCAGCAGGACCCGGGGCGGGGGGAACACCGGGGAGCTGTTTTTT
CASRTRGGGNTGELFF
>TRBD1|.|TRBJ2-5|TRBV5-4
TGTGCCAGCAGAGGGGACAGGGGGCGAGAGACCCAGTACTTC
CASRGDRGRETQYF
>TRBD1|.|TRBJ2-1|TRBV30
TGTGCCTGGAGTAGTAAAGGGGGCTCGGATGAGCAGTTCTTC
CAWSSKGGSDEQFF
>.|.|TRBJ2-2|TRBV28
TGTGCCAGCAGTCCTCCTCGGGAGCGGTACACCGGGGAGCTGTTTTTT
CASSPPRERYTGELFF
>.|few|TRBJ1-6|TRBV6-5
TGTGCCAGCAGTCCTATCAGAGGCTATAATTCACCCCTCCACTTT
CASSPIRGYNSPLHF
>.|.|TRBJ2-3|TRBV4-2
TGTGCCAGCAGCCAACAACTAGCATTGGGGGTGGGGTCTGCAGATACGCAGTATTTT
CASSQQLALGVGSADTQYF
>TRBD1|.|TRBJ2-7|TRBV27
TGTGCCAGCAGTCCGGGACAGAAAAGCTCCTACGAGCAGTACTTC
CASSPGQKSSYEQYF
>TRBD1|.|TRBJ1-1|TRBV28
TGTGCCAGCAGTTTAGGAGACAGGGGGCGCACTGAAGCTTTCTTT
CASSLGDRGRTEAFF
>.|.|TRBJ2-7|TRBV10-2
TGCGCCAGCAGTGACCGGGACGGGGGGCTCTACGAGCAGTACTTC
CASSDRDGGLYEQYF
>TRBD2|.|TRBJ2-1|TRBV18
TGTGCCAGCTCACCCGTTTACCGGGAGGCTCCCTACAATGAGCAGTTCTTC
CASSPVYREAPYNEQFF
>.|.|TRBJ1-2|TRBV24-1
TGTGCCACCAGTGATTTGGGGATCGAGGGAGGCTACACCTTC
CATSDLGIEGGYTF
>.|.|TRBJ2-1|TRBV28
TGTGCCAGCAGTTACGCCGGCCAACAGAACAATGAGCAGTTCTTC
CASSYAGQQNNEQFF
>.|.|TRBJ2-3|TRBV11-3
TGTGCCAGCAGCTGGACAGCCACAGATACGCAGTATTTT
CASSWTATDTQYF
>.|.|TRBJ1-1|TRBV7-9
TGTGCCAGCAGCTCCTCCCGAGTGTCCGGCACTGAAGCTTTCTTT
CASSSSRVSGTEAFF
>TRBD1|.|TRBJ1-4|TRBV14
TGTGCCAGCAGCCAATCCGTTGGGACAGGGAGGGAAAAACTGTTTTTT
CASSQSVGTGREKLFF
>.|.|TRBJ2-1|TRBV28
TGTGCCAGTCTCCGTCTAGATAATGAGCAGTTCTTC
CASLRLDNEQFF
>TRBD2|.|TRBJ2-7|TRBV25-1
TGTGCCAGCAGTGTAGGACTAGCGTCGTACGAGCAGTACTTC
CASSVGLASYEQYF
>.|.|TRBJ1-3|TRBV5-6
TGTGCCAGCAGCTTGGGACGGGTTTCTGGAAACACCATATATTTT
CASSLGRVSGNTIYF
>TRBD1|.|TRBJ1-6|TRBV7-9
TGTGCCAGCAGCTTAGAGGGGGACAGGGTCTATGATTCACCCCTCCACTTT
CASSLEGDRVYDSPLHF
>TRBD1|.|TRBJ1-6|TRBV7-8
TGTGCCAGCAGCCCTACAGGGGTTGATTCACCCCTCCACTTT
CASSPTGVDSPLHF
>.|.|TRBJ1-6|TRBV2
TGTGCCAGCAGTGAACGGGGGTCCGCCGCTAAACGGAATTCACCCCTCCACTTT
CASSERGSAAKRNSPLHF
>TRBD2|.|TRBJ2-7|TRBV7-2
TGTGCCAGCAACTTAGCGGGAGGGGGATCAGGCGAGCAGTACTTC
CASNLAGGGSGEQYF
>TRBD2|.|TRBJ2-3|TRBV28
TGTGCCAGCAGTGTACTAGCGGGAGCTACAGATACGCAGTATTTT
CASSVLAGATDTQYF
>TRBD2|.|TRBJ2-7|TRBV7-9
TGTGCCACGAAAGGCGGGAGTGGCTACGAGCAGTACTTC
CATKGGSGYEQYF
>.|once|TRBJ2-1|TRBV12-1
TGTGCCAGCAGATGGGGGAGGGGTGGTGAGCAGTTCTTC
CASRWGRGGEQFF
>.|.|TRBJ2-1|TRBV7-2
TGTGCCAGCAGTGGCCGGGACTCCCCCTCCCGCGGATCCTACAATGAGCAGTTCTTC
CASSGRDSPSRGSYNEQFF
>TRBD1|.|TRBJ2-3|TRBV4-3
TGCGCCAGCAGCCAAGTGGGCGGACAGGGCTACACAGATACGCAGTATTTT
CASSQVGGQGYTDTQYF
>.|.|TRBJ2-1|TRBV9
TGTGCCAGCAGCGTAGCTCCTGGGGGGACCTACAATGAGCAGTTCTTC
CASSVAPGGTYNEQFF
>.|.|TRBJ1-6|TRBV9
TGTGCCAGCAGCGCTATGACAGACTCCTATAATTCACCCCTCCACTTT
CASSAMTDSYNSPLHF
>.|.|TRBJ2-7|TRBV5-4
TGTGCCAGCAGTCGGGAGATCGTCGGGATGAGCTCCTACGAGCAGTACTTC
CASSREIVGMSSYEQYF
>.|.|TRBJ2-3|TRBV6-5
TGTGCCAGCAGCCACGACGGGCGGGCAGATACGCAGTATTTT
CASSHDGRADTQYF
>.|.|TRBJ2-7|TRBV28
TGTGCCAGCAGTTTGCCAGGGCCCTCCTACGAGCAGTACTTC
CASSLPGPSYEQYF
>.|.|TRBJ1-2|TRBV12-3/TRBV12-4
TGTGCCAGCAGCTTTGGGGGGTCTGTCTACACCTTC
CASSFGGSVYTF
>TRBD1|once|TRBJ2-1|TRBV7-2
TGTGCCAGCAGCTTAGGGACAGGGTTCAATGAGCAGTTCTTC
CASSLGTGFNEQFF